The clone carrying this T cell receptor beta chain was seen a handful of times. Its target is not known. The CDR3 loop spans 14 amino acids. Germline CDR1 reads LNHNV; CDR2 reads YYDKDF (reference sequence). The V and J ends lost 0 bases and 5 bases respectively, with 10 bases between them. Clinical symptoms, serum thyroxine, TRAb, thyroid ultrasound and orbital computed tomography were relied on for diagnosis. This entry comes from a study of Graves' ophthalmopathy and Graves' hyperthyroidism. Study-level points and caveats: The majority of expanded thyroid clonotypes above 0.001 frequency also occurred in blood. Ophthalmopathy cases were distinguished from stable hyperthyroidism by a 13-signature model, reaching about 91% sensitivity and around 80% specificity.

The authors amplified TCR beta CDR3 regions from RNA transcripts. HTBI-primed first-round RT-PCR preceded second-round multiplex PCR. One entry per CDR3 protein, called by TCRdb with MiXCR from the multiplex PCR reads. The sample consists of 200,000 to 250,000 distinct CDR3 sequences, around 45% of them appearing once. The specimen was peripheral blood. This sequence was found in an adult man with Graves' ophthalmopathy. This chain links TRBV15 with TRBJ2-5, with D perhaps matching TRBD2 (6 bases). The CDR3 bases are TGTGCCACCAGCAGAGATCTGGGGGGTGAGACCCAGTACTTC. Translating gives CATSRDLGGETQYF.